The text below deals with one TCR beta chain. The sample originates from a study of blood T cells in healthy people across ages. The germline gives CDR1 MDHEN, CDR2 SYDVKM. Trimming removed 7 bases at V and 4 bases at J, with 16 bases between. The CDR3 has 14 residues. Combining a sample-barcoded 5' primer with a J-beta primer mix, a second PCR ran for about 7 to 11 cycles. TCRdb re-called the 5' RACE reads through MiXCR, storing one row per CDR3 protein. The sample holds 1.5 million to 1.8 million distinct CDR3 sequences, under 55% seen once. This chain uses TRBV28 with TRBJ1-2; D is ambiguous. Sequenced sample: blood. The source of this sequence is a young woman in good health. CDR3 sequence reads: CASTDLVSSYGYTF. Written as DNA, the CDR3 is TGTGCCAGCACCGACCTAGTTAGTTCCTATGGCTACACCTTC.